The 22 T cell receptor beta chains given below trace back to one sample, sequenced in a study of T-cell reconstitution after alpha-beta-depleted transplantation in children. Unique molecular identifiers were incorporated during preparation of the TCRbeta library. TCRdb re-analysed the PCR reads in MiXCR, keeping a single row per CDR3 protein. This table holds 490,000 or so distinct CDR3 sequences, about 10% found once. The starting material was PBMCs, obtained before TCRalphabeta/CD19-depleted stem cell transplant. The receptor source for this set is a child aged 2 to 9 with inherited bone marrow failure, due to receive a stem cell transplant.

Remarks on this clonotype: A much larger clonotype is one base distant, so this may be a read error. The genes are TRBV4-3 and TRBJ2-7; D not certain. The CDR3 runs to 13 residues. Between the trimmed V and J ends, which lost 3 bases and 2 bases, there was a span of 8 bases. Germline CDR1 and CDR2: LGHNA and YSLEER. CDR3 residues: CASSQVPAYEQYF. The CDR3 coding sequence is TGCGCCAGCAGCCAGGTACCAGCCTACGAGCAGTACTTC.

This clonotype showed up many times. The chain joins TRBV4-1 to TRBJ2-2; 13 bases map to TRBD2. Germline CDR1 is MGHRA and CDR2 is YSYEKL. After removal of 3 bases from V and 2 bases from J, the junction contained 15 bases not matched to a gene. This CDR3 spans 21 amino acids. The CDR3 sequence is CASSQPNLGLAGVQNTGELFF. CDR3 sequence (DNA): TGCGCCAGCAGCCAGCCCAACCTAGGACTAGCGGGAGTTCAAAACACCGGGGAGCTGTTTTTT.

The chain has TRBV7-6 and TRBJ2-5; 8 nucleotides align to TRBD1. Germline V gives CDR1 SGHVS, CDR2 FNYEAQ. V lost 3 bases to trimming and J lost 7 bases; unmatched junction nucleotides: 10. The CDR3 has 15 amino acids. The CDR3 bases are TGTGCCAGCAGCTTCCCGGACAGGGTGATAGGGACCCAGTACTTC. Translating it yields CASSFPDRVIGTQYF.

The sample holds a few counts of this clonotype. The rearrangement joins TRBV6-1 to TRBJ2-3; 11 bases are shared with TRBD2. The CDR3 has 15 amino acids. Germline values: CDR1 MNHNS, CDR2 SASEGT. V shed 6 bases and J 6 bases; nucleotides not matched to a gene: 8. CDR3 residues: CASRRLAGLLDTQYF. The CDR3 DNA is TGTGCCAGCAGAAGACTAGCGGGGCTCTTGGATACGCAGTATTTT.

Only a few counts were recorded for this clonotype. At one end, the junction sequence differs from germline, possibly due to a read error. CDR3 amino acids: CATSDVGTGIQGTQYF. In DNA form, the CDR3 reads TGTGCCACCAGTGACGTTGGGACAGGAATTCAAGGGACCCAGTACTTC. V and J are TRBV24-1 and TRBJ2-5; 8 nucleotides line up with TRBD1. The CDR3 extends over 16 amino acids. CDR1 is KGHDR and CDR2 is SFDVKD in the germline V gene.

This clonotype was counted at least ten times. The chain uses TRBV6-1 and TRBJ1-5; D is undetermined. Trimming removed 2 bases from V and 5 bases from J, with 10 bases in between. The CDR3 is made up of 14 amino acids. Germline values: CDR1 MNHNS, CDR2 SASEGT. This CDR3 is CASSEIGGYQPQHF. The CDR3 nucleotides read TGTGCCAGCAGTGAAATCGGTGGGTATCAGCCCCAGCATTTT.

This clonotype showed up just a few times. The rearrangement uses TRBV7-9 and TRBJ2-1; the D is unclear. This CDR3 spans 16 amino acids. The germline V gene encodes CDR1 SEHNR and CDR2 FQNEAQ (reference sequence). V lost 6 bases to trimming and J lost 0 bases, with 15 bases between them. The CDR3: CASRPTDGSSYNEQFF. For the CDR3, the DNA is TGTGCCAGCAGACCTACCGACGGTAGCTCCTACAATGAGCAGTTCTTC.

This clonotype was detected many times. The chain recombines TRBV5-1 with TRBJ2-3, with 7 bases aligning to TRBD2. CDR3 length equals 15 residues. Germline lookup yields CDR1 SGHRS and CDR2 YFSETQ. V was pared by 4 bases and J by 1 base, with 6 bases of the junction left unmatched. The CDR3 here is CASSGGRGGTDTQYF. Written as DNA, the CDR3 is TGCGCCAGCAGCGGCGGGAGAGGGGGCACAGATACGCAGTATTTT.

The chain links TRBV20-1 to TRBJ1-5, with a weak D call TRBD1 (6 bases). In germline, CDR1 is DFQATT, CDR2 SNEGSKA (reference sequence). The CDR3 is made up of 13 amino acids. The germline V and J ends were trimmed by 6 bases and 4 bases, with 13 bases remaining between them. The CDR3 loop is CSAEPGQNQPQHF. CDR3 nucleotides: TGCAGTGCGGAACCGGGACAAAATCAGCCCCAGCATTTT.

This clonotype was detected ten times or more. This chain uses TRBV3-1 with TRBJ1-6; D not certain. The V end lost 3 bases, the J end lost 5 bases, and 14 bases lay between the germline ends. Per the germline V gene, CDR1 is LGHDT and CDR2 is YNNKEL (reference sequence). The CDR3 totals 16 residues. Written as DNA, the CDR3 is TGTGCCAGCAGCCAGGATGTGGAGAGGGATAATTCACCCCTCCACTTT. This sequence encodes CASSQDVERDNSPLHF.

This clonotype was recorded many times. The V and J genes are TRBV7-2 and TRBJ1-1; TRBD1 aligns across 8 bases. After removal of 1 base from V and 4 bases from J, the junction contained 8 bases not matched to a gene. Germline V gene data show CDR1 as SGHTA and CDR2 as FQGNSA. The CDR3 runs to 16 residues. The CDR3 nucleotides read TGTGCCAGCAGCTTAGGAGGCAGGGGGCTTGGCACTGAAGCTTTCTTT. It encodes CASSLGGRGLGTEAFF. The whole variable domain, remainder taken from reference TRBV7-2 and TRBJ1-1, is GAGVSQSPSNKVTEKGKDVELRCDPISGHTALYWYRQSLGQGLEFLIYFQGNSAPDKSGLPSDRFSAERTGGSVSTLTIQRTQQEDSAVYLCASSLGGRGLGTEAFFGQGTRLTVV.

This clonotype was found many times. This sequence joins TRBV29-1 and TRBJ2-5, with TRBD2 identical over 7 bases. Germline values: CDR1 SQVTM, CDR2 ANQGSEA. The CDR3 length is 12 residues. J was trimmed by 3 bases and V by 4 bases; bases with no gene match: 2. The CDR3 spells CSVGLAEETQYF. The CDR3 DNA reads TGCAGCGTTGGTCTAGCGGAAGAGACCCAGTACTTC.

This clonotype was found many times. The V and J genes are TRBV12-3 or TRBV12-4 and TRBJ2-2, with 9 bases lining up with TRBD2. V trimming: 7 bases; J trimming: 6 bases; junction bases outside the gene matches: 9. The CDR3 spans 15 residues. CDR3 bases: TGTGCCAGCAATAACCCGGGACTAGCTCCCGGGGAGCTGTTTTTT. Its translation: CASNNPGLAPGELFF.

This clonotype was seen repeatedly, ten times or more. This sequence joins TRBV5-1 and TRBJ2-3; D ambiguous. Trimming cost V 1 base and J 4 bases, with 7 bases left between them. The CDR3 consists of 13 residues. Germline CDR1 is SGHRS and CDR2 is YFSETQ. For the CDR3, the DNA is TGCGCCAGCAGCTTGACAGCCCCAGATACGCAGTATTTT. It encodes CASSLTAPDTQYF.

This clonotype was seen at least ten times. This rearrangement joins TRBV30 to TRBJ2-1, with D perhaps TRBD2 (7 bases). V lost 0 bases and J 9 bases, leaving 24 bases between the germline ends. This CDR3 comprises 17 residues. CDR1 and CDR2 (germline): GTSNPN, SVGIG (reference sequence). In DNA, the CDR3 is TGTGCCTGGAGTGTATTAGGGGGGAGGGCCGAGATGAGTGAGCAGTTCTTC. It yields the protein CAWSVLGGRAEMSEQFF.

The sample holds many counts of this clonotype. This CDR3 is CASSSSQGPATQYF. CDR3 DNA: TGTGCCAGCAGCTCCTCGCAGGGGCCAGCGACCCAGTACTTC. This chain links TRBV11-2 with TRBJ2-5, with D maybe TRBD1 (6 bases). The germline CDR1 and CDR2 sequences are SGHAT and FQNNGV. Trimming took 4 bases from V and 7 from J, leaving 16 bases between them. The CDR3 loop spans 14 amino acids. The complete variable domain, with remaining parts taken from reference TRBV11-2 and TRBJ2-5, reads EAGVAQSPRYKIIEKRQSVAFWCNPISGHATLYWYQQILGQGPKLLIQFQNNGVVDDSQLPKDRFSAERLKGVDSTLKIQPAKLEDSAVYLCASSSSQGPATQYFGPGTRLLVL.

The CDR3 loop is CASSLVYSLAGVDEQFF. CDR3 DNA: TGTGCCAGCAGCTTAGTATATAGCCTAGCGGGAGTTGATGAGCAGTTCTTC. J is TRBJ2-1 and V is TRBV7-2, with 10 bases aligning to TRBD2. CDR1 and CDR2 from the germline V gene are SGHTA and FQGNSA. CDR3 size: 17 residues. Germline trimming cut 1 base from V and 8 bases from J; bases unmatched to any gene: 11.

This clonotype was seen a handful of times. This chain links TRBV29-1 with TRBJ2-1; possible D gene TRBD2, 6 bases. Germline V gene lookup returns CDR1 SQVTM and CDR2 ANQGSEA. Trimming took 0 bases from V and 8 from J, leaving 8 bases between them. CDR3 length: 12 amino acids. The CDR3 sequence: CSVEDWGDEQFF. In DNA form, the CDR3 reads TGCAGCGTTGAAGATTGGGGGGATGAGCAGTTCTTC.

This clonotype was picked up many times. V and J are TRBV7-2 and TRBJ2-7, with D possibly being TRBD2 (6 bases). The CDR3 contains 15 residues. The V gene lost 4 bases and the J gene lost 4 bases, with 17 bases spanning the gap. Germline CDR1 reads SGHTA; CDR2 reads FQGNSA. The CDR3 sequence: CASSSLGLDSYEQYF. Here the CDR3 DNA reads TGTGCCAGCAGCTCTCTGGGACTCGATTCTTACGAGCAGTACTTC. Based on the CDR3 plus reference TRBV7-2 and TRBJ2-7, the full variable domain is GAGVSQSPSNKVTEKGKDVELRCDPISGHTALYWYRQSLGQGLEFLIYFQGNSAPDKSGLPSDRFSAERTGGSVSTLTIQRTQQEDSAVYLCASSSLGLDSYEQYFGPGTRLTVT.

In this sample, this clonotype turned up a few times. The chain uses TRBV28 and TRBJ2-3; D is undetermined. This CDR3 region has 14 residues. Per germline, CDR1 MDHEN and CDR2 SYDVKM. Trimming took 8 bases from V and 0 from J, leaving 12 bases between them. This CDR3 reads CASQGKTSTDTQYF. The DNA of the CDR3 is TGTGCCAGCCAAGGGAAGACCAGCACAGATACGCAGTATTTT.

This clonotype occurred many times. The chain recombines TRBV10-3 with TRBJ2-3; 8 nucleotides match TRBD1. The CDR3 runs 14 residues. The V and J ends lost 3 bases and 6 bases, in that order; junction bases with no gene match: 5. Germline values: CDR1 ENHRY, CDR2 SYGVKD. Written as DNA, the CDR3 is TGTGCCATCAGTGACCGACAGGGGCCGGATACGCAGTATTTT. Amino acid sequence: CAISDRQGPDTQYF.

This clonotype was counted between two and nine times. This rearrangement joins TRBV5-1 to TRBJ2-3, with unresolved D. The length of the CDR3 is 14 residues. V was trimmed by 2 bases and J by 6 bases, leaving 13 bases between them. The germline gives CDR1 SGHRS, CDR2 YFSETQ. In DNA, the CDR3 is TGCGCCAGCAGCTTAGGCTACGCCAGGGATACGCAGTATTTT. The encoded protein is CASSLGYARDTQYF.